The T cell receptor beta chain under discussion was sequenced for a study of blood T cells in healthy people across ages. A second PCR of about 7 to 12 cycles used a sample-barcoded 5' primer and a J-beta primer mix. Each CDR3 protein gets one entry after TCRdb re-called the 5' RACE reads with MiXCR. The sample consists of about 1 million distinct CDR3 sequences, less than 25% of them appearing once. The CDR3 is 15 residues long. Germline V gives CDR1 SEHNR, CDR2 FQNEAQ (reference sequence). V shed 4 bases and J 7 bases; nucleotides not matched to a gene: 12. These data also featured in a second study, about T cells of mothers and their children. This second report adds: An overlap that was slightly higher, though non-significant, was seen in related mother-child pairs versus unrelated pairs.

The sequenced sample consisted of blood. J is TRBJ2-5 and V is TRBV7-9, with 7 nucleotides matching TRBD1. The sequence came from a girl aged 2 to 10 in good health. CDR3 protein: CASSSPGTEVGTQYF. The CDR3 DNA reads as TGTGCCAGCAGCTCACCCGGGACAGAAGTTGGGACCCAGTACTTC.